This is a list of T cell receptor beta chains from one sample in a study of cytomegalovirus exposure and HLA in healthy donors. Only in-frame clones appear in the TCRdb table, and some are missing; sequencing was by immunoSEQ multiplex PCR. The sample lists around 160,000 clones, about four fifths occurring once. Sequenced material: PBMCs. All receptors derive from a male donor in good health and CMV-seropositive. Both conserved end residues are part of each CDR3. A D gene is named only where the DNA matches it firmly. Clone size is stated in some rows and not others, as once, few, many or a class when expanded.

d_call j_call v_call clone_size cdr3_nt cdr3_aa
. TRBJ2-1 TRBV7-9 . TGTGCCAGCAGCCTGTCTGGGGGGTTCAATGAGCAGTTCTTC CASSLSGGFNEQFF
TRBD1 TRBJ1-2 TRBV11-2 . TGTGCCAGCAGCACGGACAGGGAGTGGGGTGGCTACACCTTC CASSTDREWGGYTF
. TRBJ2-3 TRBV10-2 . TGCGCCAGCAGTGAGTCGAGGAGGCCGGGCACAGATACGCAGTATTTT CASSESRRPGTDTQYF
. TRBJ1-2 TRBV30 . TGTGCCTGGAGCGGGGGAGGGTATGGCCCCGACTATGGCTACACCTTC CAWSGGGYGPDYGYTF
. TRBJ1-2 TRBV5-1 . TGCGCCAGCAGCTTGCCGGGGGTGAGATTGGGCGGCTACACCTTC CASSLPGVRLGGYTF
TRBD1 TRBJ1-2 TRBV19 . TGTGCCAGTATACCGGGACAGGGGGCCTACGGCTACACCTTC CASIPGQGAYGYTF
. TRBJ1-6 TRBV14 . TGTGCCAGCAGCCAAGGACGGGTCCGAGATTCACCCCTCCACTTT CASSQGRVRDSPLHF
TRBD2 TRBJ2-3 TRBV5-1 . TGCGCCAGCGCCTTAAGAACGGAAGCGGGGGGAAATACGCAGTATTTT CASALRTEAGGNTQYF
TRBD1 TRBJ1-6 TRBV5-1 few TGCGCCAGCAGCGGCCAGACAGGGCACCTCCACTTT CASSGQTGHLHF
TRBD2 TRBJ2-3 TRBV4-2 . TGTGCCAGCAGCCTCTACGGGCAGCGGGGGATGGCAGATACGCAGTATTTT CASSLYGQRGMADTQYF
TRBD2 TRBJ2-3 TRBV11-2 . TGTGCCAGCAGCGTGCTGACTAGCGGGTGGGCAGATACGCAGTATTTT CASSVLTSGWADTQYF
TRBD2 TRBJ2-1 TRBV4-2 . TGTGCCAGCGGACTAAGGCTAGCGGGCCAGAGAGAGCAGTTCTTC CASGLRLAGQREQFF
TRBD1 TRBJ2-2 TRBV27 . TGTGCCAGCACGCCGTCTACCCCTGACAGGGAAGCCGGGGAGCTGTTTTTT CASTPSTPDREAGELFF
TRBD1 TRBJ1-5 TRBV6-5 . TGTGCCAGCAGCCGTGGGACAGCGAGCAATCAGCCCCAGCATTTT CASSRGTASNQPQHF
. TRBJ1-1 TRBV13 . TGTGCCAGCAGCTCGGGACTATACACTGAAGCTTTCTTT CASSSGLYTEAFF
. TRBJ1-4 TRBV5-1 . TGCGCCAGCAGCGTCGCGACGGGACTAGACGATGAAAAACTGTTTTTT CASSVATGLDDEKLFF
. TRBJ1-2 TRBV2 . TGTGCCAGCACCCCACGGGAGAGAGATGGCTACACCTTC CASTPRERDGYTF
TRBD1 TRBJ2-7 TRBV30 . TGTGCCTGGAGTGTACGGGTGGACAGGGGCTACGAGCAGTACTTC CAWSVRVDRGYEQYF
. TRBJ1-6 TRBV19 . TGTGCCAGTAGTATAGGGGACAATAATTCACCCCTCCACTTT CASSIGDNNSPLHF
. TRBJ2-7 TRBV6-5 . TGTGCCAGCAGTTCTCCTGGGGGGTCGGGCTCCTACGAGCAGTACTTC CASSSPGGSGSYEQYF
. TRBJ1-1 TRBV16 . TGTGCCAGCAGCCACCTCGGGGAGGGTGAAGCTTTCTTT CASSHLGEGEAFF
. TRBJ2-1 TRBV10-1 once TGCGCCAGCAGTGAGTCGACAGGCGGCCCCTACAATGAGCAGTTCTTC CASSESTGGPYNEQFF
. TRBJ2-1 TRBV9 . TGTGCCAGCAGCGTAGAGGGTTTGGGGACTGGAGGGAATGAGCAGTTCTTC CASSVEGLGTGGNEQFF
TRBD2 TRBJ2-3 TRBV7-2 few TGTGCCAGCAGCGCTCTAGCGGGGTATCCAGATACGCAGTATTTT CASSALAGYPDTQYF
. TRBJ1-1 TRBV5-4 . TGTGCCAGCAGCTTGACAACACAGAACACTGAAGCTTTCTTT CASSLTTQNTEAFF
. TRBJ2-3 TRBV7-2 . TGTGCCAGCAGCTCCTCCGTACTACCCACAGATACGCAGTATTTT CASSSSVLPTDTQYF
. TRBJ2-3 TRBV6-4 few TGTGCCAGCAGTGACTCGTCCCGGGACTTACCCGGTACGCAGTATTTT CASSDSSRDLPGTQYF
. TRBJ1-2 TRBV7-9 . TGTGCCAGCAGCTTAGACGCCACTCATTATGGCTACACCTTC CASSLDATHYGYTF
. TRBJ2-3 TRBV15 . TGTGCCACCAGCAGAGCTAGGACAGATACGCAGTATTTT CATSRARTDTQYF
. TRBJ2-7 TRBV9 . TGTGCCAGCAGCGCATCCGTTGGCGAGGGTCAAGACGAGCAGTACTTC CASSASVGEGQDEQYF
TRBD1 TRBJ1-5 TRBV30 . TGTGCCTGGCAGGGGGCCGGACAGCCCCAGCATTTT CAWQGAGQPQHF
TRBD2 TRBJ2-1 TRBV5-6 . TGTGCCAGCAGCTTTGGGACTAGCGCCTACAATGAGCAGTTCTTC CASSFGTSAYNEQFF
TRBD1 TRBJ1-2 TRBV27 . TGTGCCAGCAGAGGGACAGGGCACATCTATGGCTACACCTTC CASRGTGHIYGYTF
TRBD1 TRBJ2-4 TRBV7-9 . TGTGCCAGCAGCTTGAGGCAGGGGGCAACCAAAAACATTCAGTACTTC CASSLRQGATKNIQYF
TRBD1 TRBJ1-2 TRBV4-1 once TGCGCCAGCAGCCAAGGGGACAGGGGGCGTCGGTATGGCTACACCTTC CASSQGDRGRRYGYTF
. TRBJ2-3 TRBV4-1 . TGCGCCAGCAGCCAACTCAGGGGTACAGATACGCAGTATTTT CASSQLRGTDTQYF
. TRBJ1-6 TRBV7-6 . TGTGCCAGCAGCTCCCCGCGGATGTTACGGCGGTGGAATTCACCCCTCCACTTT CASSSPRMLRRWNSPLHF
. TRBJ2-7 TRBV5-4 . TGTGCCAGCCAAGCCGGGACACCTCCCTACGAGCAGTACTTC CASQAGTPPYEQYF
TRBD2 TRBJ2-4 TRBV4-1 . TGCGCCAGCAGCCCCCTGGAGCGGGGGGCCGGAGGAAGAAACATTCAGTACTTC CASSPLERGAGGRNIQYF
. TRBJ1-3 TRBV4-1 . TGCGCCAGCAGCCAAGATGGCGGATCCGGCACCATATATTTT CASSQDGGSGTIYF
TRBD1 TRBJ2-1 TRBV2 . TGTGCCGTACAGGGGTTCACCTACAATGAGCAGTTCTTC CAVQGFTYNEQFF
. TRBJ2-3 TRBV4-1 . TGCGCCAGCAGCCACCAGACTAGGCCAGATACGCAGTATTTT CASSHQTRPDTQYF
TRBD2 TRBJ2-2 TRBV6-1 many TGTGCCAGCACGGTTAGCGGGGGGGACACCGGGGAGCTGTTTTTT CASTVSGGDTGELFF
TRBD1 TRBJ1-5 TRBV15 . TGTGCCACCAGCAGAGAAAGGGGGCAGGGTCAGCCCCAGCATTTT CATSRERGQGQPQHF
. TRBJ1-1 TRBV5-1 few TGCGCCAGCAGCTTGGGGGCGAACACTGAAGCTTTCTTT CASSLGANTEAFF
TRBD1 TRBJ2-2 TRBV23-1 . TGCGCCTACCCAGGGGGCGAAAATACCGGGGAGCTGTTTTTT CAYPGGENTGELFF
TRBD2 TRBJ2-5 TRBV19 . TGTGCCAGTAGTATAGAGAAGCGGGGGGCGAAAGAGACCCAGTACTTC CASSIEKRGAKETQYF
. TRBJ2-3 TRBV11-1 once TGTGCCAGCAGCTTCCGGCGGAGAACAGATACGCAGTATTTT CASSFRRRTDTQYF
TRBD1 TRBJ1-2 TRBV27 . TGTGCCAGCAGTGATACAGGGGGCGGGTCCTATGGCTACACCTTC CASSDTGGGSYGYTF
. TRBJ2-7 TRBV25-1 once TGTGCCACCTCCGCCGATTGGAGCTCCTACGAGCAGTACTTC CATSADWSSYEQYF
. TRBJ2-7 TRBV7-2 . TGTGCCAGCAGCCCTGCGGGTTACGAGCAGTACTTC CASSPAGYEQYF
TRBD1 TRBJ2-7 TRBV9 . TGTGCCAGCAGCGTCGGGACAGAGGGCCCCTACGAGCAGTACTTC CASSVGTEGPYEQYF
. TRBJ2-3 TRBV7-3 few TGTGCCAGCAGCTTAAGCGGAGATACGCAGTATTTT CASSLSGDTQYF
. TRBJ1-6 TRBV7-9 . TGTGCCAGCAGCTCACAGTGGCGGGATTCACCCCTCCACTTT CASSSQWRDSPLHF